The sample holds a few counts of the clone carrying this T cell receptor (beta chain). Its antigen is undetermined. This sample was included in a study of beta chain features in type 1 diabetes. Whole-study results and caveats: Within patients, naive, central memory and Treg TCRB repertoires seemed more similar than within healthy donors. Researchers could not determine here whether HLA type influences TCRB rearrangement. TCRB CDR3s from Type 1 diabetes patients were moderately but significantly shorter in all four CD4+ subsets.

Every donor had blood drawn once into heparin, approximately 0.11 L on average. The CDR3 extends over 13 amino acids. Germline lookup yields CDR1 SGHTA and CDR2 FQGNSA. V gave up 6 bases and J gave up 4 bases, with 12 bases separating them. Investigators reverse transcribed all isolated RNA, so they sequenced expressed TCRB transcripts. TCRdb's table, derived via immunoSEQ multiplex PCR, lists solely in-frame clones and lacks some. There are a few hundred thousand clones in the sample; roughly a tenth occur only once, and over 0.45% lies in the top ten. Sequencing was performed on central memory CD4+ T cells from blood. This clonotype was obtained from a man in his thirties or forties with type 1 diabetes. The rearrangement joins TRBV7-2 to TRBJ1-2; tentatively, D is TRBD1 (6 bases). DNA for the CDR3: TGTGCCAGCAGTCAGGACAGCCTCTATGGCTACACCTTC. Amino acids: CASSQDSLYGYTF.